This T cell receptor beta chain was profiled in a study of blood T cell repertoires in COVID-19. Study-wide context: Sites across the United States, Italy and Spain contributed samples from acute and convalescent COVID-19. From T cells, B-cell-depleted T cells, or PBMCs came the material, which was cDNA or gDNA.

CDR3 size: 15 residues. Germline V gene data show CDR1 as SGDLS and CDR2 as YYNGEE. Trimming took 3 bases from V and 5 from J; bases not matched to a gene: 9. Original processing methods: Nucleated cell counts were estimated from reference gene primer amplification. Method: immunoSEQ multiplex PCR; TCRdb's copy keeps in-frame clones and lacks some. Clonal size and the V and J genes are those of that table, whereas D and trimming came from the DNA. The profile shows about 300,000 clones, 85% to 90% of them singletons. During active infection, Seattle patients enrolled and were then monitored through disease.

Sequenced material: peripheral blood. This TCR was sampled from a woman aged 50 to 65 with COVID-19, enrolled during active disease. The rearrangement links TRBV9 to TRBJ2-7; TRBD1 matches at 9 bases. This CDR3 is CASSASRDRVHEQYF. The CDR3 coding sequence is TGTGCCAGCAGCGCCTCCCGGGACAGGGTCCACGAGCAGTACTTC.